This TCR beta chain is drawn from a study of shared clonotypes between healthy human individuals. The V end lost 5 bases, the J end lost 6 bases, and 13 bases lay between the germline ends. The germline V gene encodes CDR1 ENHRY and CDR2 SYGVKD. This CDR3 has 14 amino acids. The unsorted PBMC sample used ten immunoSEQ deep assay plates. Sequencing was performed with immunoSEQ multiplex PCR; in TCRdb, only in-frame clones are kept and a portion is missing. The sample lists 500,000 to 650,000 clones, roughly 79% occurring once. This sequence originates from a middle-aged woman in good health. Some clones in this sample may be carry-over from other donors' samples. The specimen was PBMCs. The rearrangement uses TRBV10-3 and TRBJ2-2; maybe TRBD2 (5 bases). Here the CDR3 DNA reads TGTGCCATCAGTCCTTATACTAGTTCCGGGGAGCTGTTTTTT. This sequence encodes CAISPYTSSGELFF.